This TCR beta chain derives from a study of shared clonotypes between healthy human individuals. A word on this clone: As yet, its antigen is unknown.

Study-wide results and limits: The donor pool, a small one, limited the genetic and exposure-history diversity represented.

Method: immunoSEQ multiplex PCR; TCRdb's copy keeps in-frame clones and lacks some. The repertoire consists of more than 900,000 clones, with about 80% occurring once and the leading ten covering roughly 0.62%. The germline gives CDR1 SQVTM, CDR2 ANQGSEA. The V and J ends lost 1 base and 8 bases respectively, with 14 bases between them. The CDR3 spans 13 residues. The source is a man aged 18 to 30 in good health. Some clones in this sample may be carry-over from other donors' samples. The sample comprised memory CD4+ T cells from PBMCs. Subset given: CD45RA-negative fraction. The chain carries TRBV29-1 and TRBJ1-2; D remains unclear. The CDR3, as DNA: TGCAGCGTTGAAGGCCCCGGGGTAGGGGGCTACACCTTC. This codes for CSVEGPGVGGYTF.